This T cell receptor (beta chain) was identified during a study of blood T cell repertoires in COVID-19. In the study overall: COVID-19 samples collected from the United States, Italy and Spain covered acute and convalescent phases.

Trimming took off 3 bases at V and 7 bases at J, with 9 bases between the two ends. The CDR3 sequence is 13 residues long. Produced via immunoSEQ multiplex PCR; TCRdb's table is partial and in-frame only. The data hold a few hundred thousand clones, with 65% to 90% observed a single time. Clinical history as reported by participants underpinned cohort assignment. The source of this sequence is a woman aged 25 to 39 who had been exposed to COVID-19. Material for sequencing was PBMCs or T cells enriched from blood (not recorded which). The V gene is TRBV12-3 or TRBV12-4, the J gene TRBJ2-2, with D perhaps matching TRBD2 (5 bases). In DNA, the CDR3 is TGTGCCAGCAGTTTGGGAGCTTACGGGGAGCTGTTTTTT. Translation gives CASSLGAYGELFF.